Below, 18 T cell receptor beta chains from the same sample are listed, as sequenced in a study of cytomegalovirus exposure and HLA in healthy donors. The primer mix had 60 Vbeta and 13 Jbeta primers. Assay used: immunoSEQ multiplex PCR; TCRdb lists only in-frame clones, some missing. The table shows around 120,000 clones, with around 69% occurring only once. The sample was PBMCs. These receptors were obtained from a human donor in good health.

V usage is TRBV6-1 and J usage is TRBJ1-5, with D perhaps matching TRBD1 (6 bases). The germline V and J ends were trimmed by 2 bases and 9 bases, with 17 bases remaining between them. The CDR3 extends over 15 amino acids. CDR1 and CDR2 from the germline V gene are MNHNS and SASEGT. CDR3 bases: TGTGCCAGCAGTGAATTGGGGACAAGTGTGCTGCCCCAGCATTTT. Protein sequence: CASSELGTSVLPQHF.

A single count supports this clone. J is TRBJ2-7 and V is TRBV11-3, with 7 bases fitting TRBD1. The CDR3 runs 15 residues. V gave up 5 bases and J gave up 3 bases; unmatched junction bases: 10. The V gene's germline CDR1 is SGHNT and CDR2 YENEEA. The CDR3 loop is CASSAIDRVGYEQYF. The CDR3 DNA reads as TGTGCCAGCAGCGCCATAGACAGGGTGGGCTACGAGCAGTACTTC.

CDR3 DNA sequence: TGCGCCAGCAGCCAAGAACAGGGGGTCGGGGGCTACACCTTC. Translating gives CASSQEQGVGGYTF. V gene TRBV4-3 combines with J gene TRBJ1-2, with 8 nucleotides matching TRBD1. The CDR3 sequence is 14 residues long. V shed 0 bases, J shed 8 bases, and the junction held 5 bases outside the gene matches. The V gene's germline CDR1 is LGHNA and CDR2 YSLEER.

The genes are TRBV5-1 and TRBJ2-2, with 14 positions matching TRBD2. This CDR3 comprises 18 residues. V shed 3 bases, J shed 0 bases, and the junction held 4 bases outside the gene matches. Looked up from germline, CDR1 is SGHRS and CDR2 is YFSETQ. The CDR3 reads CASSSGLAGDSNTGELFF. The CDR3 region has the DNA TGCGCCAGCAGCTCGGGACTAGCGGGGGATTCGAACACCGGGGAGCTGTTTTTT.

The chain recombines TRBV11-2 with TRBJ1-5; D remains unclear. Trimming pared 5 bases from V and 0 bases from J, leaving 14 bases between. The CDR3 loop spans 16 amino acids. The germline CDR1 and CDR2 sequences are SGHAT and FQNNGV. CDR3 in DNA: TGTGCCAGCAGCCCTCATACGGGAAATAGCAATCAGCCCCAGCATTTT. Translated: CASSPHTGNSNQPQHF.

CDR3 DNA sequence: TGTGCCAGCAGCTCCCCTACAGGGGGCGGGCACCCTTATGAAAAACTGTTTTTT. It translates to CASSSPTGGGHPYEKLFF. This chain links TRBV5-4 with TRBJ1-4, with 9 bases aligning to TRBD1. Losses at the gene ends were 3 bases for V and 6 bases for J; bases not matched to a gene: 15. CDR1 and CDR2 (germline): SGHNT, YYREEE (reference sequence). CDR3 length equals 18 residues.

CDR3 loop: CASSRQGMNTEAFF. The CDR3 DNA reads as TGTGCCAGTAGTAGACAGGGGATGAACACTGAAGCTTTCTTT. V usage is TRBV19 and J usage is TRBJ1-1; 8 bases line up with TRBD1. The junction had 1 base not matched to a gene; V was cut back by 4 bases and J by 0 bases. CDR3 length: 14 amino acids. CDR1 is LNHDA, CDR2 SQIVND, per germline (reference sequence).

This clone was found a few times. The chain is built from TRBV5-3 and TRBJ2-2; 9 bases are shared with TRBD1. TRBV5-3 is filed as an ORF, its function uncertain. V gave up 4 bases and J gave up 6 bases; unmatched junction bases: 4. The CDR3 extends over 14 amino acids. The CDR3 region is CARSLWTGAGELFF. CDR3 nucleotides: TGTGCCAGAAGCCTATGGACAGGGGCCGGGGAGCTGTTTTTT.

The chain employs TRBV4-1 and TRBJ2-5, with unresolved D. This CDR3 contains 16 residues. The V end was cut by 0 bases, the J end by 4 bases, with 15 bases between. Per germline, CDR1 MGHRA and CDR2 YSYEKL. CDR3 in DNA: TGCGCCAGCAGCCAAGATCTCTTTGAGACAACAGAGACCCAGTACTTC. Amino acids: CASSQDLFETTETQYF.

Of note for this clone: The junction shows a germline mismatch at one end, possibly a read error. The CDR3 DNA follows: TGTTCCAGCAGCCCAGTCTCCCCAGGCACAGATACGCAGTATTTT. Protein sequence: CSSSPVSPGTDTQYF. This chain connects TRBV7-9 to TRBJ2-3; D not resolved. The CDR3 is 15 residues long. Germline V gene sequence: CDR1 SEHNR, CDR2 FQNEAQ (reference sequence).

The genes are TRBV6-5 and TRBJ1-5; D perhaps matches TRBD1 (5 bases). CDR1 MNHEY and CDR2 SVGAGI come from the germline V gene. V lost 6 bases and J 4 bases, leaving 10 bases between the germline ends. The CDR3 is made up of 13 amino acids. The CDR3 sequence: CASSPGSNQPQHF. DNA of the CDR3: TGTGCCAGCAGCCCAGGGTCGAATCAGCCCCAGCATTTT.

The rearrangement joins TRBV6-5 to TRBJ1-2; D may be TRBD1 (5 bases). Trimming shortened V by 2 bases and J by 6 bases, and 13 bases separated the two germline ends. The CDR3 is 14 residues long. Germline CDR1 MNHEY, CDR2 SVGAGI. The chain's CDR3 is CASSYRGTGNGYTF. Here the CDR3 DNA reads TGTGCCAGCAGTTACCGGGGGACGGGGAATGGCTACACCTTC.

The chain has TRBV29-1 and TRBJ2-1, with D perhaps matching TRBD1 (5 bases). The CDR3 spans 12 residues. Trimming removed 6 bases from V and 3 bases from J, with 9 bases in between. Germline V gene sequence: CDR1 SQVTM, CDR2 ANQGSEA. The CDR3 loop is CSVKGIYNEQFF. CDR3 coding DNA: TGCAGCGTCAAGGGGATCTACAATGAGCAGTTCTTC.

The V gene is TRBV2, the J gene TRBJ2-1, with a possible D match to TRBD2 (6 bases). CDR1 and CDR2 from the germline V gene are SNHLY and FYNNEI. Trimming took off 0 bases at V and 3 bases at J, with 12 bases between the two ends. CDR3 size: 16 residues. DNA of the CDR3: TGTGCCAGCAGTGAAGCGCTCAGTAGCGGCTACAATGAGCAGTTCTTC. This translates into CASSEALSSGYNEQFF.

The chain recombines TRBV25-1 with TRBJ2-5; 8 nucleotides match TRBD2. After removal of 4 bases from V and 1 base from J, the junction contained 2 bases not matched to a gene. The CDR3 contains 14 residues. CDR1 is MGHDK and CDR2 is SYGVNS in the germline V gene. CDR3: CASSVTSAQETQYF. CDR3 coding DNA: TGTGCCAGCAGTGTGACTAGCGCCCAAGAGACCCAGTACTTC.

As DNA, the CDR3 is TGCGCCAGCAGCCCTTATGAGTGGGTCGGGGGATCTTTGTCCATCAACTATGGCTACACCTTC. This translates into CASSPYEWVGGSLSINYGYTF. The rearrangement uses TRBV5-1 and TRBJ1-2, with D possibly TRBD1 on 5 matching bases. Trimming left V 4 bases short and J 2 bases short, with 33 bases between. The CDR3 length is 21 residues. Germline lookup yields CDR1 SGHRS and CDR2 YFSETQ.

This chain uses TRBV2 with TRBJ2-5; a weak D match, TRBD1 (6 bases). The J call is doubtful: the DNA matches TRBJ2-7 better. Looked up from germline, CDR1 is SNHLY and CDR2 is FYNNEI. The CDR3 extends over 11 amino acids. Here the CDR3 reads CASMAGVEQYF. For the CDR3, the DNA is TGTGCCAGCATGGCAGGGGTCGAGCAGTACTTC.

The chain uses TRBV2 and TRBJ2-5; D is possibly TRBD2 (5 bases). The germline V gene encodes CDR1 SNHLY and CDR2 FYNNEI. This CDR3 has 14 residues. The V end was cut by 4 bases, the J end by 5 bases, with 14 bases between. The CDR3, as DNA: TGTGCCAGCAGTGTGAGGGCGATGGCGGAGACCCAGTACTTC. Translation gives CASSVRAMAETQYF.